Presented here are 5 T cell receptor beta chains from one specimen sequenced in a study of CD8 T cell repertoires and HIV-1 epitope variants. TCRdb's copy holds only in-frame clones and misses some; the assay was immunoSEQ multiplex PCR. The data contain over 90,000 clones, approximately 70% of them singletons. Sequencing was carried out using uncultured baseline CD8+ T cells from peripheral blood mononuclear cells (PBMCs). These receptors all stem from a male donor with HIV.

V is TRBV7-2 and J is TRBJ2-1; TRBD2 matches at 9 bases. Germline V gene lookup returns CDR1 SGHTA and CDR2 FQGNSA. The CDR3 spans 15 residues. V shed 3 bases and J 9 bases; nucleotides not matched to a gene: 9. DNA of the CDR3: TGTGCCAGCAGCTTTCGGGCGGGGGGGCGGTTTGAGCAGTTCTTC. Translation: CASSFRAGGRFEQFF.

V is TRBV28 and J is TRBJ2-3; D ambiguous. In germline, CDR1 is MDHEN, CDR2 SYDVKM. The CDR3 loop spans 12 amino acids. V was clipped by 3 bases and J by 5 bases, with 6 bases between them. The CDR3 nucleotides read TGTGCCAGCAGTTTTGCGAGAGATACGCAGTATTTT. Its translation is CASSFARDTQYF.

V and J are TRBV6-1 and TRBJ1-1; TRBD1 might be the D (5 bases). The CDR3 covers 14 residues. CDR1 is MNHNS and CDR2 is SASEGT in the germline V gene. The V gene lost 3 bases and the J gene lost 1 base, with 9 bases spanning the gap. This chain's CDR3 is CASSDRGTNTEAFF. In nucleotides, the CDR3 is TGTGCCAGCAGTGACCGGGGCACGAACACTGAAGCTTTCTTT.

The chain carries TRBV18 and TRBJ2-5; the match to TRBD2 covers 9 bases. From germline, CDR1 is KGHSH and CDR2 LQKENI. The V and J ends lost 1 base and 4 bases, in that order; junction bases with no gene match: 7. This CDR3 contains 16 residues. The CDR3: CASSPLSGRKLETQYF. The CDR3 DNA follows: TGTGCCAGCTCACCACTTAGCGGGAGAAAGTTAGAGACCCAGTACTTC.

The chain joins TRBV14 to TRBJ2-7; 8 nucleotides agree with TRBD1. Per germline, CDR1 SGHDN and CDR2 FVKESK. Losses at the gene ends were 4 bases for V and 2 bases for J; bases not matched to a gene: 1. The CDR3 runs to 13 residues. The CDR3 is CASSRTGPYEQYF. The CDR3 DNA reads as TGTGCCAGCAGCCGGACAGGGCCCTACGAGCAGTACTTC.